A single sample is the source of the 31 T cell receptor beta chains below, sequenced in a study of regulatory T cells in long-lasting Graves disease. Described time point: newly diagnosed GD, antithyroid drugs for less than 3 months. The TCR library was made from RNA extracted from PBMCs. Assembly of TCR beta libraries relied on iRepertoire HTBI primers together with Arm-PCR of CDR3 regions. One entry per CDR3 protein, called by TCRdb with MiXCR from the multiplex PCR reads. Of hundreds of thousands of distinct CDR3 sequences in the sample, approximately 16% were seen once. The data were also submitted as part of a second study, on T cells in Graves' hyperthyroidism and ophthalmopathy.

The input for sequencing was peripheral blood mononuclear cells (PBMCs), taken at new diagnosis, from a patient treated with antithyroid drugs. All receptors derive from a middle-aged woman with Graves disease.

The chain employs TRBV24-1 and TRBJ2-6; 7 nucleotides agree with TRBD2. The CDR3 has 19 residues. V was pared by 10 bases and J by 0 bases, with 17 bases of the junction left unmatched. The V gene's germline CDR1 is KGHDR and CDR2 SFDVKD. CDR3 DNA: TGTGCCACAAGCCCTCAAACGGGACTATCCAACTCTGGGGCCAACGTCCTGACTTTC. Its protein product is CATSPQTGLSNSGANVLTF.

This clonotype turned up a few times. The chain employs TRBV10-2 and TRBJ1-1; D is unresolved. The germline V gene has CDR1 WSHSY and CDR2 SAAADI. The CDR3 spans 15 residues. The V and J ends lost 2 bases and 0 bases respectively, with 10 bases between them. The CDR3 DNA reads TGCGCCAGCAGTGAGCCGACGGATCTGAACACTGAAGCTTTCTTT. Its translation is CASSEPTDLNTEAFF.

The chain recombines TRBV4-1 with TRBJ2-1, with D perhaps TRBD2 (6 bases). V gave up 1 base and J gave up 7 bases, with 14 bases separating them. CDR1 is MGHRA, CDR2 YSYEKL, per germline. The CDR3 sequence is 15 residues long. The CDR3 protein is CASSQGDVGGNEQFF. The CDR3 DNA is TGCGCCAGCAGCCAAGGGGATGTCGGGGGTAATGAGCAGTTCTTC.

This clonotype was observed many times. The V call is TRBV28, the J call TRBJ2-7, with D perhaps TRBD1 or TRBD2 (6 bases each). This CDR3 contains 15 residues. Trimming removed 5 bases from V and 4 bases from J, with 18 bases in between. The germline V gene encodes CDR1 MDHEN and CDR2 SYDVKM. The CDR3 nucleotides read TGTGCCAGCAGTCCTGGGGGCTTCGGGGGTTACGAGCAGTACTTC. Translation gives CASSPGGFGGYEQYF.

This clonotype was counted many times. The chain uses TRBV10-3 and TRBJ1-4; D not resolved. The germline V and J ends were trimmed by 3 bases and 3 bases, with 5 bases remaining between them. From germline, CDR1 is ENHRY and CDR2 SYGVKD. The CDR3 runs to 13 residues. The CDR3 here is CAISDTANEKLFF. The CDR3 coding sequence is TGTGCCATCAGTGATACAGCTAATGAAAAACTGTTTTTT.

The V gene is TRBV12-3 or TRBV12-4, the J gene TRBJ2-7; the D gene is possibly TRBD1 (6 bases). Trimming removed 3 bases at V and 7 bases at J, with 19 bases between. CDR3 size: 15 residues. CDR3 bases: TGTGCCAGCAGTTTCCCAGGGGCGCGGACCGGGGAGCAGTACTTC. Residues: CASSFPGARTGEQYF.

This clonotype showed up just a few times. V usage is TRBV12-3 or TRBV12-4 and J usage is TRBJ1-3; D perhaps matches TRBD1 (6 bases). V lost 8 bases and J lost 0, with 14 bases in between. The CDR3 loop spans 15 amino acids. In nucleotides, the CDR3 is TGTGCCAGCGGCGTCACAGGGAACTCTGGAAACACCATATATTTT. It translates to CASGVTGNSGNTIYF.

A few counts support this clonotype. The chain joins TRBV24-1 to TRBJ2-1; 13 bases map to TRBD2. This CDR3 is 16 amino acids long. The germline gives CDR1 KGHDR, CDR2 SFDVKD. The V gene end was trimmed by 7 bases and the J gene end by 3 bases; junction bases not matched to a gene: 5. The DNA for the CDR3 is TGTGCCACCAGAACTAGCGGGAGGGCCAACTACAATGAGCAGTTCTTC. Translated, it gives CATRTSGRANYNEQFF.

This clonotype occurred a few times. The chain has TRBV2 and TRBJ2-6; 9 nucleotides align to TRBD2. Looked up from germline, CDR1 is SNHLY and CDR2 is FYNNEI. CDR3 size: 20 residues. V lost 6 bases and J lost 0; bases outside the gene matches: 15. In DNA form, the CDR3 reads TGTGCCAGCAGCTCTAGATTCGGAGCGGGAGGCCACTCTGGGGCCAACGTCCTGACTTTC. Amino acid sequence: CASSSRFGAGGHSGANVLTF.

This clonotype was recorded at least ten times. This sequence joins TRBV12-3 or TRBV12-4 and TRBJ2-7; D is unclear. This CDR3 comprises 12 residues. Deletions cut 8 bases from V and 6 bases from J, with 14 bases between. The CDR3 DNA reads as TGTGCCAGCTTCGAGTCCCTCAGCGAGCAGTACTTC. This gives the protein CASFESLSEQYF.

This chain uses TRBV5-5 with TRBJ2-7, with TRBD2 as a possible D gene (6 bases). CDR1 SGHKS and CDR2 YYEKEE come from the germline V gene (reference sequence). The CDR3 covers 13 residues. Trimming took 7 bases from V and 3 from J, leaving 14 bases between them. The CDR3 sequence: CASQFPGSYEQYF. Written as DNA, the CDR3 is TGTGCCAGCCAATTCCCCGGGAGCTACGAGCAGTACTTC.

At least ten counts were recorded for this clonotype. The chain combines TRBV12-3 or TRBV12-4 with TRBJ2-1; 11 bases fit TRBD2. The CDR3 is 16 residues long. After removal of 5 bases from V and 5 bases from J, the junction contained 8 bases not matched to a gene. This chain's CDR3 is CASSPYSGRANNEQFF. The DNA for the CDR3 is TGTGCCAGCAGTCCTTATAGCGGGAGGGCCAACAATGAGCAGTTCTTC.

This clonotype was observed a few times. This CDR3 reads CSAKPLAVHIRTDTQYF. CDR3 coding DNA: TGCAGTGCTAAACCCCTAGCGGTCCATATCCGCACAGATACGCAGTATTTT. The chain recombines TRBV20-1 with TRBJ2-3, with TRBD2 identical over 7 bases. The J segment lost 1 base and the V segment lost 4 bases, leaving 14 bases of the junction unmatched. The CDR3 spans 17 residues. The germline gives CDR1 DFQATT, CDR2 SNEGSKA (reference sequence).

A note on this clonotype: One end of the junction fails to match germline, which may point to a read error. This chain connects TRBV7-3 to TRBJ2-1, with D possibly being TRBD2 (6 bases). There are 13 residues in the CDR3. The germline V gene encodes CDR1 SGHTA and CDR2 FQGTGA. The CDR3 spells CASSLGLDGEQFF. In DNA, the CDR3 is TGTGCTAGCAGCCTGGGACTGGACGGGGAGCAGTTCTTC.

A few counts support this clonotype. The chain links TRBV4-1 to TRBJ2-7, with 8 bases lining up with TRBD1. Germline V gene sequence: CDR1 MGHRA, CDR2 YSYEKL. V trimming: 0 bases; J trimming: 2 bases; junction bases outside the gene matches: 3. The CDR3 extends over 15 amino acids. The CDR3 DNA is TGCGCCAGCAGCCAAGAGGACAGGGCCACCTACGAGCAGTACTTC. It specifies CASSQEDRATYEQYF.

Only a few counts were recorded for this clonotype. The chain employs TRBV7-6 and TRBJ1-2, with a weak D call TRBD1 (6 bases). V lost 1 base and J 6 bases, leaving 9 bases between the germline ends. CDR1 is SGHVS, CDR2 FNYEAQ, per germline. This CDR3 spans 13 amino acids. CDR3 sequence reads: CASSLEQGHGYTF. The CDR3 DNA sequence: TGTGCCAGCAGCTTAGAACAGGGTCATGGCTACACCTTC.

This clonotype was recorded many times. V gene TRBV6-1 combines with J gene TRBJ1-5; weak D call: TRBD1 (5 bases). The V and J ends lost 6 bases and 0 bases respectively, with 12 bases between them. Germline V gene sequence: CDR1 MNHNS, CDR2 SASEGT. CDR3 length: 15 residues. CDR3 nucleotide sequence: TGTGCCAGCAGCCCGTTGGGGGGTAGCAATCAGCCCCAGCATTTT. It yields the protein CASSPLGGSNQPQHF.

This clonotype was recorded at least ten times. V is TRBV27 and J is TRBJ2-2; D is possibly TRBD2 (6 bases). The length of the CDR3 is 15 residues. The germline CDR1 and CDR2 sequences are MNHEY and SMNVEV (reference sequence). Trimming left V 5 bases short and J 0 bases short, with 10 bases between. The CDR3 is CASSPRLANTGELFF. The CDR3 nucleotides are TGTGCCAGCAGTCCCCGACTAGCGAACACCGGGGAGCTGTTTTTT.

Details on this clonotype: At one end the junction does not follow the germline gene, possibly because of a read error. The chain couples TRBV6-9 to TRBJ1-1; 9 nucleotides match TRBD1. CDR1 is MNHGY, CDR2 SVAAGI, per germline. This CDR3 has 17 residues. CDR3 DNA: TGTGCCAGCAGTTACACAAGGGACAGGGAGTCGAACATTGAAGCTTTCTTT. It codes for CASSYTRDRESNIEAFF.

The V and J genes are TRBV7-9 and TRBJ1-1; D is possibly TRBD1 (5 bases). V was clipped by 3 bases and J by 5 bases, with 13 bases between them. The CDR3 is 14 residues long. CDR1 and CDR2 (germline): SEHNR, FQNEAQ (reference sequence). CDR3 sequence: CASSFGLGQTEAFF. For the CDR3, the DNA is TGTGCCAGCAGCTTTGGTCTGGGGCAAACTGAAGCTTTCTTT.

In this sample, this clonotype turned up many times. The chain combines TRBV27 with TRBJ2-1; D call uncertain. The germline V gene has CDR1 MNHEY and CDR2 SMNVEV (reference sequence). This CDR3 spans 16 amino acids. Trimming removed 1 base from V and 0 bases from J, with 10 bases in between. The CDR3: CASSLYTVFSYNEQFF. CDR3 nucleotides: TGTGCCAGCAGTTTATATACTGTCTTCTCCTACAATGAGCAGTTCTTC.

The genes are TRBV20-1 and TRBJ2-7; no firm D call. The ends were cut back, 5 bases at V and 0 bases at J, with 17 bases in the middle. Germline assignment: CDR1 DFQATT and CDR2 SNEGSKA (reference sequence). The CDR3 has 15 amino acids. CDR3 sequence: CSARGPTDPSYEQYF. The CDR3 DNA follows: TGCAGTGCTCGAGGTCCCACCGACCCCTCCTACGAGCAGTACTTC.

Many counts were recorded for this clonotype. The chain has TRBV12-3 or TRBV12-4 and TRBJ1-2, with 9 bases fitting TRBD1. This CDR3 comprises 14 residues. V lost 5 bases, J lost 5 bases, and 6 bases stayed unmatched. CDR3 region: CASSRTGTGYGYTF. As DNA, the CDR3 is TGTGCCAGCAGTAGAACCGGGACAGGGTATGGCTACACCTTC.

This chain uses TRBV14 with TRBJ2-5; TRBD2 matches at 9 bases. The CDR3 is 15 amino acids. Germline V CDR1 and CDR2: SGHDN, FVKESK. The ends lost 2 bases at V and 5 bases at J; junction bases unmatched: 6. The CDR3 is CASSQLAGGAETQYF. CDR3 sequence (DNA): TGTGCCAGCAGCCAACTTGCGGGAGGGGCCGAGACCCAGTACTTC.

This clonotype has a handful of counts. This chain joins TRBV3-1 and TRBJ2-3, with a weak D call TRBD1 (5 bases). The CDR3 consists of 13 residues. The germline CDR1 and CDR2 sequences are LGHDT and YNNKEL (reference sequence). Between the trimmed V and J ends, which lost 2 bases and 4 bases, there was a span of 7 bases. CDR3 amino acids: CASSQRQSDTQYF. The DNA of the CDR3 is TGTGCCAGCAGCCAACGACAGTCAGATACGCAGTATTTT.

This clonotype was observed a few times. The V gene is TRBV9, the J gene TRBJ1-2; the D gene is possibly TRBD1 (5 bases). Germline lookup yields CDR1 SGDLS and CDR2 YYNGEE. The V end lost 6 bases, the J end lost 2 bases, and 14 bases lay between the germline ends. This CDR3 is 14 amino acids long. The CDR3 sequence is CASTQGPGNYGYTF. Written as DNA, the CDR3 is TGTGCCAGCACCCAGGGACCCGGGAACTATGGCTACACCTTC. Variable domain in full (rest from reference TRBV9 and TRBJ1-2): DSGVTQTPKHLITATGQRVTLRCSPRSGDLSVYWYQQSLDQGLQFLIQYYNGEERAKGNILERFSAQQFPDLHSELNLSSLELGDSALYFCASTQGPGNYGYTFGSGTRLTVV.

This clonotype came up many times. This chain joins TRBV11-2 and TRBJ2-3; the D gene is possibly TRBD2 (6 bases). V gave up 3 bases and J gave up 0 bases, with 10 bases separating them. Per germline, CDR1 SGHAT and CDR2 FQNNGV. CDR3 length equals 15 residues. The CDR3 nucleotides are TGTGCCAGCAGCTTCATAGCGGCTAGCACAGATACGCAGTATTTT. Residues: CASSFIAASTDTQYF.

This clonotype was picked up many times. A read error may produce the germline difference seen at one junction end. V and J are TRBV27 and TRBJ2-6; 8 bases align to TRBD2. Per germline, CDR1 MNHEY and CDR2 SMNVEV (reference sequence). This CDR3 is 17 amino acids long. In DNA, the CDR3 is TGTGCCAGCAGCAGGGGTAGCGGGGCCTCTGGGGCCAATGTCCTGACTTTC. It specifies CASSRGSGASGANVLTF. The variable domain in full, with the rest retrieved from reference TRBV27 and TRBJ2-6, is EAQVTQNPRYLITVTGKKLTVTCSQNMNHEYMSWYRQDPGLGLRQIYYSMNVEVTDKGDVPEGYKVSRKEKRNFPLILESPSPNQTSLYFCASSRGSGASGANVLTFGAGSRLTVL.

This clonotype was found a few times. The chain has TRBV5-4 and TRBJ2-5, with 10 bases identical to TRBD2. J was trimmed by 4 bases and V by 4 bases; bases with no gene match: 7. CDR1 SGHNT and CDR2 YYREEE come from the germline V gene (reference sequence). The CDR3 is made up of 15 amino acids. CDR3 sequence (DNA): TGTGCCAGCAGCGCGGGGACTAGCGTGGGAGAGACCCAGTACTTC. As protein: CASSAGTSVGETQYF.

This clonotype was detected ten times or more. The gene calls are TRBV11-2 and TRBJ2-1; 9 bases map to TRBD2. The CDR3 is made up of 16 amino acids. Germline CDR1 reads SGHAT; CDR2 reads FQNNGV. The V gene end was trimmed by 4 bases and the J gene end by 4 bases; junction bases not matched to a gene: 8. CDR3 loop: CASSSRTSENYNEQFF. CDR3 in DNA: TGTGCCAGCAGCTCCAGGACTAGCGAGAATTACAATGAGCAGTTCTTC.

This clonotype came up many times. This chain connects TRBV5-1 to TRBJ2-5; D remains ambiguous. The germline V gene has CDR1 SGHRS and CDR2 YFSETQ. This CDR3 spans 15 amino acids. V was shortened by 0 bases and J by 1 base, with 10 bases between the two germline ends. The CDR3 spells CASSLGRISQETQYF. CDR3 DNA sequence: TGCGCCAGCAGCTTGGGGAGAATCAGCCAAGAGACCCAGTACTTC.